This T cell receptor beta chain stems from a study of cytomegalovirus exposure and HLA in healthy donors. Study at large: From 190 million or so T cells, an earlier analysis saw 110 million or so unique TCR beta sequences. Some 85 million unique TCRs from HLA-typed donors were held in an early data release.

This clone showed up just once. The PCR used 60 Vbeta and 13 Jbeta primers. Profiled with immunoSEQ multiplex PCR; TCRdb holds only in-frame clones, not every one. The table lists 150,000 or so clones, 60% to 80% of them singletons. Donors showed nominal health when sampled, although they likely had unrecorded immune exposures. Sequencing input: PBMCs. The clonotype was recovered from a male donor in good health and CMV-seronegative.

This CDR3 is CASSPQVGTGYNEQFF. The CDR3, as DNA: TGTGCCAGCAGCCCCCAGGTGGGGACAGGCTACAATGAGCAGTTCTTC. The chain couples TRBV9 to TRBJ2-1; 8 positions match TRBD1. From germline, CDR1 is SGDLS and CDR2 YYNGEE. With V trimmed by 4 bases and J by 3 bases, 9 bases remained unmatched. This CDR3 comprises 16 residues.